This T cell receptor (beta chain) was sequenced for a study of chemoradiotherapy in HPV16-positive cancers. Only in-frame clones appear in the TCRdb table, and some are missing; sequencing was by immunoSEQ multiplex PCR. The sample has around 5,400 clones, around 91% seen once. V lost 7 bases and J lost 9; bases outside the gene matches: 11. Germline CDR1 is WSHSY and CDR2 is SAAADI. CDR3 length: 14 residues. The sequenced sample was blood, obtained from a patient who underwent chemoradiotherapy. The receptor comes from a human donor with HPV-associated anogenital cancer. This chain connects TRBV10-2 to TRBJ2-1; 8 bases line up with TRBD2. CDR3 residues: CASTSSGGNFEQFF. CDR3 in DNA: TGCGCCAGCACCAGCTCGGGAGGGAACTTTGAGCAGTTCTTC.